The 5 T cell receptor beta chains listed next were all sequenced from one sample in a study of cytomegalovirus exposure and HLA in healthy donors. In the PCR, 60 Vbeta and 13 Jbeta primers were used. Sequenced by immunoSEQ multiplex PCR; TCRdb stores in-frame clones only, minus some. The sample consists of around 180,000 clones, roughly 71% of them appearing once. The sequenced material came from PBMCs. Receptors originate from a girl aged 5-17 years in good health and CMV-seronegative.

The V call is TRBV7-9, the J call TRBJ1-5; 7 bases map to TRBD1. Trimming at V came to 1 base and at J to 0 bases, leaving 9 bases not matched to a gene. The CDR3 runs to 18 residues. CDR1 and CDR2 from the germline V gene are SEHNR and FQNEAQ (reference sequence). The CDR3 is CASSLGTLTGNSNQPQHF. The CDR3 region has the DNA TGTGCCAGCAGCTTAGGGACACTGACAGGGAATAGCAATCAGCCCCAGCATTTT.

CDR3 bases: TGTGCCAGTAGTATAGATGACAGCGACTTCTATGGCTACACCTTC. It codes for CASSIDDSDFYGYTF. This sequence joins TRBV19 and TRBJ1-2; TRBD1 might be the D (5 bases). The V gene lost 0 bases and the J gene lost 4 bases, with 12 bases spanning the gap. The CDR3 length is 15 residues. Germline V gene sequence: CDR1 LNHDA, CDR2 SQIVND (reference sequence).

This clone was recorded only once. CDR3: CNVRDSGSPLHF. CDR3 nucleotides: TGCAACGTCCGGGACAGTGGGTCACCCCTCCACTTT. The chain joins TRBV29-1 to TRBJ1-6, with TRBD1 matching 7 bases. The germline gives CDR1 SQVTM, CDR2 ANQGSEA. The CDR3 is 12 residues long.

The chain employs TRBV7-2 and TRBJ2-7; D not certain. V was shortened by 5 bases and J by 6 bases, with 11 bases between the two germline ends. In germline, CDR1 is SGHTA, CDR2 FQGNSA. The CDR3 spans 12 residues. The CDR3 sequence: CASSPLFGEQYF. In nucleotides, the CDR3 is TGTGCCAGCAGCCCACTTTTCGGCGAGCAGTACTTC. Using reference TRBV7-2 and TRBJ2-7 for the parts outside the CDR3, the full variable domain is GAGVSQSPSNKVTEKGKDVELRCDPISGHTALYWYRQSLGQGLEFLIYFQGNSAPDKSGLPSDRFSAERTGGSVSTLTIQRTQQEDSAVYLCASSPLFGEQYFGPGTRLTVT.

This clone was observed a handful of times. The rearrangement joins TRBV15 to TRBJ1-1; a weak D match, TRBD1 (5 bases). The length of the CDR3 is 16 residues. V gave up 2 bases and J gave up 1 base, with 14 bases separating them. CDR1 is LNHNV, CDR2 YYDKDF, per germline (reference sequence). The CDR3 spells CATSRSAGRGNTEAFF. The CDR3 DNA follows: TGTGCCACCAGCAGAAGCGCGGGGCGGGGGAACACTGAAGCTTTCTTT.